These 19 T cell receptor beta chains came from one sample sequenced in a study of blood T cells in healthy people across ages. Primed by a sample-barcoded 5' primer and a J-beta primer mix, a second PCR proceeded for 7 to 11 cycles. TCRdb redid the calling of the 5' RACE reads with MiXCR, one entry per CDR3 protein. The data hold 650,000 to 700,000 distinct CDR3 sequences, with 40% to 65% observed a single time. Sequencing was carried out using blood. The receptors were gathered from an elderly woman in good health.

The V gene is TRBV29-1, the J gene TRBJ2-6; the D is unclear. The CDR3 has 15 residues. V shed 0 bases and J shed 1 base, with 7 bases lying between them. Per germline, CDR1 SQVTM and CDR2 ANQGSEA. In nucleotides, the CDR3 is TGCAGCGTTGAAGATTGGGGTTCTGGGGCCAACGTCCTGACTTTC. Translating gives CSVEDWGSGANVLTF. Full variable domain (rest looked up from reference TRBV29-1 and TRBJ2-6): SAVISQKPSRDICQRGTSLTIQCQVDSQVTMMFWYRQQPGQSLTLIATANQGSEATYESGFVIDKFPISRPNLTFSTLTVSNMSPEDSSIYLCSVEDWGSGANVLTFGAGSRLTVL.

This clonotype was picked up one time. The V gene is TRBV21-1, the J gene TRBJ2-3; TRBD1 is the table's D call and was not checked against the DNA. TRBV21-1 is reported as a pseudogene. There are 17 residues in the CDR3. CDR3 protein: CASSSPQGGEPTDTQYF. The CDR3 DNA reads as TGTGCCAGCAGCTCACCCCAGGGGGGCGAACCCACAGATACGCAGTATTTT.

The chain is built from TRBV7-2 and TRBJ1-5; no firm D call. From germline, CDR1 is SGHTA and CDR2 FQGNSA. CDR3 size: 14 residues. Trimming took 5 bases from V and 2 from J, leaving 10 bases between them. This CDR3 reads CASSRDPGNQPQHF. CDR3 in DNA: TGTGCCAGCAGCCGGGATCCCGGCAATCAGCCCCAGCATTTT.

This clonotype was seen only a few times. This chain uses TRBV6-6 with TRBJ1-3; weak D call: TRBD1 (6 bases). The CDR3 contains 15 residues. The germline V gene has CDR1 MNHNY and CDR2 SVGAGI (reference sequence). Trimming cost V 6 bases and J 0 bases, with 12 bases left between them. CDR3 coding DNA: TGTGCCAGCAGGGCAGGGGTTAACTCTGGAAACACCATATATTTT. Protein sequence: CASRAGVNSGNTIYF.

By sample fraction, this clonotype is medium-sized. V is TRBV20-1 and J is TRBJ2-3; unclear D gene. The CDR3 contains 12 residues. Trimming pared 7 bases from V and 1 base from J, leaving 9 bases between. Germline V gene lookup returns CDR1 DFQATT and CDR2 SNEGSKA (reference sequence). The CDR3 loop reads CSGQTRTDTQYF. CDR3 DNA sequence: TGCAGTGGTCAGACTCGCACAGATACGCAGTATTTT.

This clonotype was picked up a small number of times. The chain carries TRBV2 and TRBJ2-1; 15 nucleotides agree with TRBD2. This CDR3 comprises 19 residues. Trimming took 4 bases from V and 0 from J; bases not matched to a gene: 7. The germline gives CDR1 SNHLY, CDR2 FYNNEI. The CDR3 here is CASSGSGLAGGSSYNEQFF. CDR3 sequence (DNA): TGTGCCAGCAGTGGCTCGGGACTAGCGGGAGGAAGCTCCTACAATGAGCAGTTCTTC.

This clonotype was seen many times. The chain joins TRBV6-5 to TRBJ1-5; D gene ambiguous. Germline V gene lookup returns CDR1 MNHEY and CDR2 SVGAGI. Trimming pared 0 bases from V and 2 bases from J, leaving 8 bases between. CDR3 length: 15 residues. CDR3 amino acids: CASSYSFLRNQPQHF. Here the CDR3 DNA reads TGTGCCAGCAGTTACTCGTTCCTACGCAATCAGCCCCAGCATTTT.

This rearrangement joins TRBV12-3 or TRBV12-4 to TRBJ2-1; D possibly corresponds to TRBD1 (6 bases). Trimming removed 6 bases at V and 7 bases at J, with 13 bases between. This CDR3 spans 13 amino acids. CDR3 sequence: CASRDTGRNEQFF. The CDR3 nucleotides read TGTGCCAGCAGGGATACAGGGCGGAATGAGCAGTTCTTC.

This rearrangement joins TRBV27 to TRBJ2-1, with TRBD2 matching 8 bases. V lost 11 bases, J lost 5 bases, and 8 bases stayed unmatched. The CDR3 has 13 residues. Looked up from germline, CDR1 is MNHEY and CDR2 is SMNVEV (reference sequence). CDR3 DNA: TGTGCCGCAGCCCCTAGCGGGCACAATGAGCAGTTCTTC. Its protein product is CAAAPSGHNEQFF.

As concerns this clonotype: Given a much more abundant clone one base away, this may be a read error. The chain recombines TRBV20-1 with TRBJ2-3; 15 bases map to TRBD2. CDR1 DFQATT and CDR2 SNEGSKA come from the germline V gene (reference sequence). Trimming at V came to 1 base and at J to 2 bases, leaving 7 bases not matched to a gene. This CDR3 has 18 residues. The CDR3: CSARGWTSGGGNTDTQYF. CDR3 DNA: TGCAGTGCTAGAGGTTGGACTAGCGGGGGGGGTAACACAGATACGCAGTATTTT.

CDR3 protein: CASSVTMDSYEQYF. As DNA, the CDR3 is TGTGCCAGCAGCGTTACGATGGACTCCTACGAGCAGTACTTC. This chain joins TRBV9 and TRBJ2-4; D is undetermined. The closer fit of TRBJ2-7 to the DNA end suggests the J call may be wrong. This CDR3 has 14 residues. The germline gives CDR1 SGDLS, CDR2 YYNGEE.

Concerning this clonotype itself: A much larger clonotype is one base distant, so this may be a read error. The chain joins TRBV5-1 to TRBJ2-3; D is unclear. Germline lookup yields CDR1 SGHRS and CDR2 YFSETQ. The CDR3 contains 14 residues. CDR3 in DNA: TGCGCCAGCGGCTTGGTAGGGATTCAAGATACGCAGTATTTT. This translates into CASGLVGIQDTQYF. Full variable domain (missing parts from reference TRBV5-1 and TRBJ2-3): KAGVTQTPRYLIKTRGQQVTLSCSPISGHRSVSWYQQTPGQGLQFLFEYFSETQRNKGNFPGRFSGRQFSNSRSEMNVSTLELGDSALYLCASGLVGIQDTQYFGPGTRLTVL.

This clonotype was counted many times. The chain uses TRBV7-9 and TRBJ2-1, with D possibly being TRBD1 (6 bases). The germline CDR1 and CDR2 sequences are SEHNR and FQNEAQ (reference sequence). The CDR3 length is 16 residues. V was cut by 5 bases and J by 7 bases, with 21 bases left in between. The DNA of the CDR3 is TGTGCCAGCAGCCCACTCGGCACAGGGAGAATAAATGAGCAGTTCTTC. Translation: CASSPLGTGRINEQFF.

The V gene is TRBV6-1, the J gene TRBJ2-3, with TRBD1 matching 7 bases. Germline V CDR1 and CDR2: MNHNS, SASEGT. The CDR3 extends over 14 amino acids. With V trimmed by 7 bases and J by 6 bases, 10 bases remained unmatched. CDR3 bases: TGTGCCAGCACCAGGACAGGACTGTGGGATACGCAGTATTTT. It encodes CASTRTGLWDTQYF.

V usage is TRBV27 and J usage is TRBJ2-5; D not certain. Between the trimmed V and J ends, which lost 0 bases and 2 bases, there was a span of 10 bases. The CDR3 is made up of 15 amino acids. CDR1 and CDR2 from the germline V gene are MNHEY and SMNVEV (reference sequence). CDR3 amino acids: CASSLSLETQETQYF. In DNA, the CDR3 is TGTGCCAGCAGTTTATCTCTAGAGACTCAAGAGACCCAGTACTTC.

This clonotype was detected many times. The chain is built from TRBV6-5 and TRBJ2-7; possibly TRBD2 for D (5 bases). This CDR3 is built from 14 residues. The germline V and J ends were trimmed by 2 bases and 3 bases, with 11 bases remaining between them. The germline V gene has CDR1 MNHEY and CDR2 SVGAGI. CDR3 coding DNA: TGTGCCAGCAGTTACGCTGCGGGTCACTACGAGCAGTACTTC. Translated, it gives CASSYAAGHYEQYF.

This clonotype was counted a single time. The chain is built from TRBV20-1 and TRBJ2-2; D possibly matches TRBD1 or TRBD2 (5 bases each). The CDR3 sequence is 11 residues long. From germline, CDR1 is DFQATT and CDR2 SNEGSKA (reference sequence). The CDR3 nucleotides are TGCGGGGGAGAAGGGGCCGGGGAGCTGTTTTTT. Encoded protein: CGGEGAGELFF.

The chain carries TRBV7-2 and TRBJ2-1; D call uncertain. Germline assignment: CDR1 SGHTA and CDR2 FQGNSA. The CDR3 totals 16 residues. Trimming removed 6 bases from V and 0 bases from J, with 15 bases in between. The CDR3 sequence: CASRPWGLSSYNEQFF. The CDR3 DNA reads TGTGCCAGCAGGCCGTGGGGATTGAGCTCCTACAATGAGCAGTTCTTC.

This CDR3 is CASSYGWDGYTF. The CDR3 DNA follows: TGCGCCAGCAGCTATGGCTGGGACGGCTACACCTTC. The chain couples TRBV5-1 to TRBJ1-2; D may be TRBD1 (5 bases). The CDR3 sequence is 12 residues long. Per germline, CDR1 SGHRS and CDR2 YFSETQ. The V end was cut by 3 bases, the J end by 8 bases, with 11 bases between.